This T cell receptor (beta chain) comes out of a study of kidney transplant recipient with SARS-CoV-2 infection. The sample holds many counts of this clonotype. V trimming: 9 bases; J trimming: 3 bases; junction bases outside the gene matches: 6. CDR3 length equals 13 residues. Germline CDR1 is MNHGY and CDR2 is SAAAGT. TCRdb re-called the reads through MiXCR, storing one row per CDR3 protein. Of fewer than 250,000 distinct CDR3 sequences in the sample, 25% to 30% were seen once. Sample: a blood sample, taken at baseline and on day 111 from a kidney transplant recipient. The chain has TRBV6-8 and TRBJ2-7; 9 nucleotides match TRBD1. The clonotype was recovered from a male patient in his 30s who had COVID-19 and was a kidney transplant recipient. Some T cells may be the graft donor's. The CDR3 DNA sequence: TGTGCCAGTCGTGGGACAGGGCACTACGAGCAGTACTTC. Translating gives CASRGTGHYEQYF.